This T cell receptor (beta chain) derives from a study of patients and donors after allogeneic stem cell transplantation. This CDR3 has 17 amino acids. The V gene's germline CDR1 is DFQATT and CDR2 SNEGSKA (reference sequence). The V segment lost 4 bases and the J segment 0 bases; nucleotides outside the gene matches: 9. TCRdb re-called the RT-PCR reads through MiXCR, storing one row per CDR3 protein. The sample lists about 960,000 distinct CDR3 sequences; 18% were seen once. Sequencing used blood, either unsorted or a sorted T cell fraction (not recorded which). The rearrangement uses TRBV20-1 and TRBJ2-6, with 7 bases aligning to TRBD2. This clonotype originated in a human donor who was either an allogeneic HSCT recipient or a stem cell or donor lymphocyte infusion donor (not recorded which). It is not recorded whose cells these are; they may come from a transplant donor. The CDR3 nucleotides are TGCAGTGCTACCGGGAGGCGTCAACCCTCTGGGGCCAACGTCCTGACTTTC. This encodes CSATGRRQPSGANVLTF.